The 20 T cell receptor beta chains below were found in one sample sequenced in a study of blood T cell repertoires in COVID-19. Generated by immunoSEQ multiplex PCR, the TCRdb table keeps only in-frame clones and is missing some. In the table there are 400,000 to 450,000 clones, approximately 88% of which are singletons. Input material: peripheral blood. The origin of the receptors is a woman aged 50 to 65 with COVID-19, enrolled during active disease.

The chain links TRBV9 to TRBJ2-1; TRBD2 aligns across 15 bases. The germline CDR1 and CDR2 sequences are SGDLS and YYNGEE. The CDR3 runs to 17 residues. V lost 4 bases and J lost 13; bases outside the gene matches: 15. CDR3 sequence (DNA): TGTGCCAGCAGCTCCAGCCGGACTAGCGGGGGGGCGGCTGATCAGTTCTTC. This codes for CASSSSRTSGGAADQFF.

This rearrangement joins TRBV2 to TRBJ1-2; no clear D. Trimming pared 4 bases from V and 3 bases from J, leaving 15 bases between. The CDR3 loop spans 15 amino acids. The germline CDR1 and CDR2 sequences are SNHLY and FYNNEI. CDR3 sequence: CASSASRGQHYGYTF. For the CDR3, the DNA is TGTGCCAGCAGTGCGTCTCGAGGGCAACACTATGGCTACACCTTC.

V gene TRBV18 combines with J gene TRBJ1-1, with 9 nucleotides matching TRBD1. Germline assignment: CDR1 KGHSH and CDR2 LQKENI. There are 15 residues in the CDR3. V dropped 6 bases and J dropped 1; count of bases not matched to a gene: 6. The CDR3: CASSPTGGTNTEAFF. CDR3 coding DNA: TGTGCCAGCTCTCCCACAGGGGGCACGAACACTGAAGCTTTCTTT.

The rearrangement uses TRBV10-2 and TRBJ2-2, with 7 bases lining up with TRBD1. CDR3 length: 13 amino acids. V gave up 11 bases and J gave up 4 bases; unmatched junction bases: 7. In germline, CDR1 is WSHSY, CDR2 SAAADI. CDR3 sequence reads: CAARDSLTGELFF. The DNA for the CDR3 is TGCGCCGCCCGGGACAGCCTCACCGGGGAGCTGTTTTTT.

This chain joins TRBV4-1 and TRBJ1-2; D possibly corresponds to TRBD1 (6 bases). The germline gives CDR1 MGHRA, CDR2 YSYEKL. V lost 1 base, J lost 5 bases, and 17 bases lay in between. CDR3 size: 16 residues. Here the CDR3 reads CASSQGRGGREYGYTF. CDR3 DNA: TGCGCCAGCAGCCAAGGCCGCGGGGGGCGAGAATATGGCTACACCTTC.

The rearrangement joins TRBV15 to TRBJ1-1; TRBD1 is a possible D gene (5 bases). Germline CDR1 is LNHNV and CDR2 is YYDKDF (reference sequence). Trimming took 8 bases from V and 5 from J, leaving 21 bases between them. This CDR3 spans 15 amino acids. CDR3 in amino acids: CATQWQGILWTEAFF. CDR3 DNA: TGTGCCACCCAGTGGCAGGGCATACTTTGGACTGAAGCTTTCTTT. The whole variable domain, filled in from reference TRBV15 and TRBJ1-1, reads DAMVIQNPRYQVTQFGKPVTLSCSQTLNHNVMYWYQQKSSQAPKLLFHYYDKDFNNEADTPDNFQSRRPNTSFCFLDIRSPGLGDTAMYLCATQWQGILWTEAFFGQGTRLTVV.

Concerning this clone: One end of the junction is discordant with germline, which a read error may explain. The chain uses TRBV2 and TRBJ1-2, with 10 bases matching TRBD1. CDR1 is SNHLY, CDR2 FYNNEI, per germline. CDR3 length: 14 amino acids. CDR3 protein: CATSRDRGNYGYTF. CDR3 bases: TGTGCCACCAGTAGGGACAGGGGAAACTATGGCTACACCTTC.

V usage is TRBV6-4 and J usage is TRBJ2-3; 7 bases are shared with TRBD2. The CDR3 is made up of 14 amino acids. The V and J ends lost 4 bases and 3 bases, in that order; junction bases with no gene match: 4. Germline V gene lookup returns CDR1 MRHNA and CDR2 SNTAGT. The CDR3 protein is CASSVLGGTDTQYF. CDR3 DNA sequence: TGTGCCAGCAGTGTACTGGGAGGGACAGATACGCAGTATTTT.

The chain carries TRBV5-1 and TRBJ2-4, with D perhaps matching TRBD2 (6 bases). Trimming shortened V by 0 bases and J by 5 bases, and 12 bases separated the two germline ends. CDR1 and CDR2 from the germline V gene are SGHRS and YFSETQ. There are 15 residues in the CDR3. The CDR3 loop reads CASSLEGREENIQYF. The CDR3 DNA is TGCGCCAGCAGCTTGGAAGGCAGGGAGGAAAACATTCAGTACTTC.

The chain employs TRBV27 and TRBJ1-2; TRBD1 is a possible D gene (6 bases). V gave up 6 bases and J gave up 6 bases, with 14 bases separating them. The CDR3 has 13 amino acids. The germline V gene encodes CDR1 MNHEY and CDR2 SMNVEV (reference sequence). CDR3 nucleotides: TGTGCCAGCAGACTATCGGCAGGGGATGGCTACACCTTC. Translating it yields CASRLSAGDGYTF.

This clone was observed a handful of times. The genes are TRBV28 and TRBJ2-3, with TRBD2 matching 10 bases. The germline V gene has CDR1 MDHEN and CDR2 SYDVKM. J gave up 3 bases and V 6 bases, and 12 bases lay outside the gene matches. The CDR3 totals 17 residues. The CDR3 reads CASSSRRASGGTDTQYF. CDR3 sequence (DNA): TGTGCCAGCAGCTCACGGCGGGCTAGCGGGGGAACAGATACGCAGTATTTT.

CDR3 sequence reads: CASSLGLAGVGEQFF. CDR3 nucleotide sequence: TGTGCCAGCAGCCTTGGACTAGCGGGGGTAGGTGAGCAGTTCTTC. V is TRBV9 and J is TRBJ2-1; 13 nucleotides align to TRBD2. CDR3 length equals 15 residues. Germline V CDR1 and CDR2: SGDLS, YYNGEE. Trimming cost V 4 bases and J 9 bases; bases outside gene matches: 7.

The chain's CDR3 is CASSLSGGMGEQYF. CDR3 in DNA: TGCGCCAGCAGCTTGTCCGGAGGCATGGGCGAGCAGTACTTC. The V call is TRBV5-1, the J call TRBJ2-7; tentative D call: TRBD2 (5 bases). V dropped 1 base and J dropped 6 bases, with 14 bases sitting between them. There are 14 residues in the CDR3. Germline lookup yields CDR1 SGHRS and CDR2 YFSETQ.

This clone was counted a single time. The chain uses TRBV10-3 and TRBJ1-2; 11 positions agree with TRBD1. Trimming at V came to 0 bases and at J to 8 bases, leaving 11 bases not matched to a gene. Germline V lookup: CDR1 ENHRY, CDR2 SYGVKD. The CDR3 length is 17 residues. The CDR3 protein is CAISESFGGQGARGYTF. For the CDR3, the DNA is TGTGCCATCAGTGAGTCCTTTGGTGGACAGGGGGCACGAGGCTACACCTTC.

J is TRBJ2-7 and V is TRBV5-1; perhaps TRBD1 as D (5 bases). The CDR3 extends over 15 amino acids. Per the germline V gene, CDR1 is SGHRS and CDR2 is YFSETQ. Trimming left V 0 bases short and J 4 bases short, with 14 bases between. The CDR3 coding sequence is TGCGCCAGCAGCTTGGCGCAGGGTGGTATGTACGAGCAGTACTTC. Translating it yields CASSLAQGGMYEQYF.

The chain is built from TRBV13 and TRBJ2-1; a possible D gene is TRBD2 (6 bases). In germline, CDR1 is PRHDT, CDR2 FYEKMQ (reference sequence). The CDR3 is 16 amino acids. With 4 bases removed from V and 5 bases from J, the gap between germline ends came to 18 bases. CDR3 amino acids: CASSYYGDGGNNEQFF. CDR3 nucleotide sequence: TGTGCCAGCAGCTACTATGGGGACGGAGGGAACAATGAGCAGTTCTTC. Using reference TRBV13 and TRBJ2-1 for the parts outside the CDR3, the full variable domain is AAGVIQSPRHLIKEKRETATLKCYPIPRHDTVYWYQQGPGQDPQFLISFYEKMQSDKGSIPDRFSAQQFSDYHSELNMSSLELGDSALYFCASSYYGDGGNNEQFFGPGTRLTVL.

The chain links TRBV2 to TRBJ1-1; 9 nucleotides match TRBD1. V shed 4 bases, J shed 1 base, and the junction held 1 base outside the gene matches. CDR1 SNHLY and CDR2 FYNNEI come from the germline V gene. This CDR3 has 14 amino acids. CDR3 protein: CASSGQGENTEAFF. DNA for the CDR3: TGTGCCAGCAGTGGACAGGGGGAGAACACTGAAGCTTTCTTT.

V usage is TRBV15 and J usage is TRBJ2-3, with 14 bases lining up with TRBD2. The V gene end was trimmed by 2 bases and the J gene end by 5 bases; junction bases not matched to a gene: 15. The length of the CDR3 is 20 residues. Germline assignment: CDR1 LNHNV and CDR2 YYDKDF (reference sequence). The CDR3 spells CATSRFRDRLAGGRKDTQYF. DNA for the CDR3: TGTGCCACCAGCAGATTTAGGGACAGACTAGCGGGGGGGCGAAAAGATACGCAGTATTTT. Complete variable domain (other parts from reference TRBV15 and TRBJ2-3): DAMVIQNPRYQVTQFGKPVTLSCSQTLNHNVMYWYQQKSSQAPKLLFHYYDKDFNNEADTPDNFQSRRPNTSFCFLDIRSPGLGDTAMYLCATSRFRDRLAGGRKDTQYFGPGTRLTVL.

The genes are TRBV6-1 and TRBJ1-5; D is perhaps TRBD1 (6 bases). In germline, CDR1 is MNHNS, CDR2 SASEGT. Trimming pared 3 bases from V and 0 bases from J, leaving 15 bases between. The CDR3 runs 17 residues. CDR3: CASSEPGTYYSNQPQHF. CDR3 nucleotides: TGTGCCAGCAGTGAGCCCGGGACATACTATAGCAATCAGCCCCAGCATTTT.

The rearrangement joins TRBV11-2 to TRBJ2-1, with 9 bases aligning to TRBD1. With 5 bases clipped from V and 9 bases from J, the junction kept 11 bases outside the gene matches. The CDR3 sequence is 15 residues long. CDR1 is SGHAT, CDR2 FQNNGV, per germline. CDR3: CASSPQGQGNSEQFF. CDR3 in DNA: TGTGCCAGCAGCCCCCAAGGACAGGGGAATAGTGAGCAGTTCTTC.